Reported below is one T cell receptor (beta chain). Per germline, CDR1 DFQATT and CDR2 SNEGSKA (reference sequence). The CDR3 contains 14 residues. Trimming cost V 2 bases and J 6 bases; bases outside gene matches: 4. Sample time point: sample taken at primary tumor resection. Tumor, nontumor lung or frozen PBMC supplied whole RNA, sequenced without sorting. Samples were donated by 72 untreated early-stage non-small cell lung cancer patients. The data were taken from a study of spatial heterogeneity in lung cancer. TCRdb re-derived calls from the 5' RACE reads in MiXCR, one entry per CDR3 protein. The table shows almost 75,000 distinct CDR3 sequences, with about an eighth occurring only once.

V gene TRBV20-1 combines with J gene TRBJ2-3; 11 bases align to TRBD2. The sequence was obtained from a male donor with early-stage non-small cell lung cancer. Specimen: PBMCs, collected at surgery. The CDR3 DNA follows: TGCAGTGCTAGACGTAGCGGGAGGGATGATACGCAGTATTTT. It yields the protein CSARRSGRDDTQYF.